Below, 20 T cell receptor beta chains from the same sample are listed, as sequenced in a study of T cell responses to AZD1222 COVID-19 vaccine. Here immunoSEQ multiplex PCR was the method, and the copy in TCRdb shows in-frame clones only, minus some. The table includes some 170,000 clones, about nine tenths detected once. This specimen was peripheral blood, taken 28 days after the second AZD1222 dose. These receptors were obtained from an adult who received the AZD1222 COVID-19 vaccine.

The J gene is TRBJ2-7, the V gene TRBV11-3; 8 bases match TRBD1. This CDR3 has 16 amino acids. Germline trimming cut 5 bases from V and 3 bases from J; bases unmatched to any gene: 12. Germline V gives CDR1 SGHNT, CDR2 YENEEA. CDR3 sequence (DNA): TGTGCCAGCAGCCCAGTAAGCAGGGGGCTAATCTACGAGCAGTACTTC. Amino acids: CASSPVSRGLIYEQYF.

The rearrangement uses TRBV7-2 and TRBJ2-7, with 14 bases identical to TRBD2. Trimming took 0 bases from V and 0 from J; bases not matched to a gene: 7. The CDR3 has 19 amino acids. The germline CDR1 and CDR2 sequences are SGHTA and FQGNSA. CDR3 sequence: CASSLAHGLAGGSSYEQYF. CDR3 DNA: TGTGCCAGCAGCTTAGCGCACGGACTAGCGGGGGGAAGCTCCTACGAGCAGTACTTC.

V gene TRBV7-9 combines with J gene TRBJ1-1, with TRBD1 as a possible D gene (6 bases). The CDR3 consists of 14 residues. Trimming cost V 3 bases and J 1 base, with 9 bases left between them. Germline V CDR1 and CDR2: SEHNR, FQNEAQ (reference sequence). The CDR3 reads CASSFGQTNTEAFF. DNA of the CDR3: TGTGCCAGCAGCTTCGGACAGACGAACACTGAAGCTTTCTTT.

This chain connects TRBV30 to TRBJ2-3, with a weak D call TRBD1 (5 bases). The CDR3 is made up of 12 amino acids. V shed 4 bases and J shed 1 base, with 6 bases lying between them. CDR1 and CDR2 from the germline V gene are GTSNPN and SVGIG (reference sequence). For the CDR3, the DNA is TGTGCCTGGATAGGGGGCACAGATACGCAGTATTTT. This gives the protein CAWIGGTDTQYF.

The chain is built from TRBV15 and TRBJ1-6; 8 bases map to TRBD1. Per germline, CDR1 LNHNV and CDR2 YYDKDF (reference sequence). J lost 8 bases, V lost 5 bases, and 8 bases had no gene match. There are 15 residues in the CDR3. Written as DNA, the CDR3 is TGTGCCACCAGCGGACGGACAGGGAGGCATTCACCCCTCCACTTT. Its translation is CATSGRTGRHSPLHF.

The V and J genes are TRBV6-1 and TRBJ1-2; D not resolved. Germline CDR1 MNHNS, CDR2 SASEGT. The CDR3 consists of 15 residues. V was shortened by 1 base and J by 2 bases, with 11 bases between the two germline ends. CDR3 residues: CASSEGGSGNYGYTF. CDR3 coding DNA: TGTGCCAGCAGTGAAGGGGGATCGGGGAACTATGGCTACACCTTC.

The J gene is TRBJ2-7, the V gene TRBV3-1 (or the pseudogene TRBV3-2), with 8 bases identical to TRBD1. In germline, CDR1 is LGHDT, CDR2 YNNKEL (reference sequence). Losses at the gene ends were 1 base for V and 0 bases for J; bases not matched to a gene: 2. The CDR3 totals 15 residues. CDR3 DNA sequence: TGTGCCAGCAGCCAAGCCGGGACAGGCTCCTACGAGCAGTACTTC. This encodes CASSQAGTGSYEQYF.

As DNA, the CDR3 is TGCGCCAGCAGTCTCGGACAGGGCTTAAGGCAGTTCTTC. Residues: CASSLGQGLRQFF. The J gene is TRBJ2-1, the V gene TRBV5-1; 8 bases fit TRBD1. The CDR3 runs 13 residues. Germline CDR1 SGHRS, CDR2 YFSETQ. Trimming at V came to 5 bases and at J to 12 bases, leaving 10 bases not matched to a gene.

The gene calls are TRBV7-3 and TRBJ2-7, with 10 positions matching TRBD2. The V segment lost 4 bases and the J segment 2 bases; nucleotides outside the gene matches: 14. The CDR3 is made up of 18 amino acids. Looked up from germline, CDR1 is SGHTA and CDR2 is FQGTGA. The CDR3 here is CASSSQPLASGGPYEQYF. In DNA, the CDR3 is TGTGCCAGCAGCTCCCAGCCCCTGGCTAGCGGGGGCCCCTACGAGCAGTACTTC.

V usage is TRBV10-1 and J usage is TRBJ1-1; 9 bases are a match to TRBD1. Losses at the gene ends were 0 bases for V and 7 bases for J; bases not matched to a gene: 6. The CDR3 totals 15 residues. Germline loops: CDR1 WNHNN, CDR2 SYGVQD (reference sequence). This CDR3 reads CASSESTGGSFEAFF. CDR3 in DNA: TGCGCCAGCAGTGAGTCGACAGGGGGTAGTTTTGAAGCTTTCTTT.

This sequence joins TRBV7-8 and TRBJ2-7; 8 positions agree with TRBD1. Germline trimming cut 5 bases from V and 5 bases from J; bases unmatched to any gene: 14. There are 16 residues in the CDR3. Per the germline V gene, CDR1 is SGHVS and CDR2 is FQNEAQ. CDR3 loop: CASSLVGQERRNEQYF. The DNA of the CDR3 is TGTGCCAGCAGCCTAGTGGGACAGGAACGGCGGAACGAGCAGTACTTC.

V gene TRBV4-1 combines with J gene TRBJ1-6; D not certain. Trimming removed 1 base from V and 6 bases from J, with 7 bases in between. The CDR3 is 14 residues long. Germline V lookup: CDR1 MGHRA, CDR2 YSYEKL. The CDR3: CASSQGFFNSPLHF. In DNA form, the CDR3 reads TGCGCCAGCAGCCAAGGTTTTTTTAATTCACCCCTCCACTTT.

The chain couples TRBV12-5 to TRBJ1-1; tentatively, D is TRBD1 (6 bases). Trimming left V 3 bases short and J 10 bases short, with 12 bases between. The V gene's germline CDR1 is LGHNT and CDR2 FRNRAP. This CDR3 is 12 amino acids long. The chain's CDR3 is CASGFFGGAAFF. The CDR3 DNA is TGTGCTAGTGGTTTCTTCGGGGGCGCAGCTTTCTTT.

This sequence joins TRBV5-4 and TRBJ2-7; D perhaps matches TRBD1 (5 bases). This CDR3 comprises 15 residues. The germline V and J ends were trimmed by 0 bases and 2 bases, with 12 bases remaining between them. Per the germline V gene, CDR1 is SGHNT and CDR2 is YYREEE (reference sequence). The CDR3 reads CASSLGGTGAYEQYF. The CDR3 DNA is TGTGCCAGCAGCTTGGGAGGTACAGGAGCCTACGAGCAGTACTTC. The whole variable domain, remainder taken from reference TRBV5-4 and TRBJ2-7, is ETGVTQSPTHLIKTRGQQVTLRCSSQSGHNTVSWYQQALGQGPQFIFQYYREEENGRGNFPPRFSGLQFPNYSSELNVNALELDDSALYLCASSLGGTGAYEQYFGPGTRLTVT.

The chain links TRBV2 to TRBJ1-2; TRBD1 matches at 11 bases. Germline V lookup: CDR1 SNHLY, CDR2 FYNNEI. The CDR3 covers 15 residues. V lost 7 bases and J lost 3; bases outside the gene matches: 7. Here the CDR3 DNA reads TGTGCCAGCACCGGACAGGGGGCGCTTCACTATGGCTACACCTTC. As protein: CASTGQGALHYGYTF.

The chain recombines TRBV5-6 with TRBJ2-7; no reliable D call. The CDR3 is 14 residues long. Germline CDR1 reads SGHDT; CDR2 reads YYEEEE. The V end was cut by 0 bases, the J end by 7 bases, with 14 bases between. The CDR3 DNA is TGTGCCAGCAGCTTGGGTCGACACACCGGGGAGCAGTACTTC. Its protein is CASSLGRHTGEQYF.

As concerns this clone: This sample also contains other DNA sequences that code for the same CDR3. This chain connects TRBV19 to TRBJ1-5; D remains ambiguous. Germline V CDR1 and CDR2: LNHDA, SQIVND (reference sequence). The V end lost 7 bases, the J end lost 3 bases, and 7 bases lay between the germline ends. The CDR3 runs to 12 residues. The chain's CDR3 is CASNLPNQPQHF. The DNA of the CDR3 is TGTGCCAGTAACCTCCCCAATCAGCCCCAGCATTTT. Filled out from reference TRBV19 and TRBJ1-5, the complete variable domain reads DGGITQSPKYLFRKEGQNVTLSCEQNLNHDAMYWYRQDPGQGLRLIYYSQIVNDFQKGDIAEGYSVSREKKESFPLTVTSAQKNPTAFYLCASNLPNQPQHFGDGTRLSIL.

CDR3 protein: CASSLYRGGNTGELFF. The CDR3 region has the DNA TGTGCCAGCAGCTTGTATCGAGGGGGGAACACCGGGGAGCTGTTTTTT. V gene TRBV5-4 combines with J gene TRBJ2-2; D perhaps matches TRBD1 (6 bases). Germline V lookup: CDR1 SGHNT, CDR2 YYREEE (reference sequence). Trimming removed 1 base at V and 1 base at J, with 11 bases between. This CDR3 has 16 amino acids.

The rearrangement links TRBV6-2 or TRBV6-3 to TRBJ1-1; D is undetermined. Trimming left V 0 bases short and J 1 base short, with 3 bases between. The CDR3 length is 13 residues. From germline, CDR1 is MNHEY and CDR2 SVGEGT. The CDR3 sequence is CASSYSRNTEAFF. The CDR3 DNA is TGTGCCAGCAGTTACTCCAGGAACACTGAAGCTTTCTTT.

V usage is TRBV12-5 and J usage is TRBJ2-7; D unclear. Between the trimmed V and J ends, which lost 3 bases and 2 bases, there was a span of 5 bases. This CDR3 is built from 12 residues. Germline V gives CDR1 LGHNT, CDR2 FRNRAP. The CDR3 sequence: CASGLRPYEQYF. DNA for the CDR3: TGTGCTAGTGGTTTACGACCCTACGAGCAGTACTTC.